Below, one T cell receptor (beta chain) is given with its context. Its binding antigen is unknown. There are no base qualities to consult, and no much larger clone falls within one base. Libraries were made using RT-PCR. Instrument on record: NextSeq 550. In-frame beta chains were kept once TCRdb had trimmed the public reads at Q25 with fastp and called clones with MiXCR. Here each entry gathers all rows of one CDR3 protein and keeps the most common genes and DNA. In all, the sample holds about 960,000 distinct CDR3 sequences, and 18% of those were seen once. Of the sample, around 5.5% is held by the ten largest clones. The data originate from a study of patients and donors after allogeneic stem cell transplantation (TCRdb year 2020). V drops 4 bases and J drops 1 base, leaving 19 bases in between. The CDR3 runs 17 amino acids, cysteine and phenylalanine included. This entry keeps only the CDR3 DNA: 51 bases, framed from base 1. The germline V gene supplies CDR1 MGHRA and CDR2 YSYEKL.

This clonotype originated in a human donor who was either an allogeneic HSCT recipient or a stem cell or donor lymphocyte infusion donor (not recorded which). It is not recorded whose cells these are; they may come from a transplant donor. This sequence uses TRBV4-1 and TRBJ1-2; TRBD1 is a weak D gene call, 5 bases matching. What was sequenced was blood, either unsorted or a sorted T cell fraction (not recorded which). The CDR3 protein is CASSPFAGQDNNYGYTF. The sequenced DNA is TGCGCCAGCAGCCCTTTCGCGGGGCAGGACAATAACTATGGCTACACCTTC.